One TCR beta chain is described in this entry. The data originate from a study of blood T cell repertoires in COVID-19. Study details: Some COVID-19 samples were acute and others convalescent; all came from the United States, Italy and Spain.

The data were produced by immunoSEQ multiplex PCR, yet TCRdb's version contains in-frame clones alone and is incomplete. Among more than 400,000 clones, over 75% were seen once, and the ten largest hold roughly 3.2%. Germline loops: CDR1 SNHLY, CDR2 FYNNEI. The CDR3 is 14 residues long. V lost 5 bases and J lost 1; bases outside the gene matches: 4. This receptor was taken from a human donor in a cohort sampled during active COVID-19. J is TRBJ1-1 and V is TRBV2, with 7 bases matching TRBD1. Sequences were obtained from peripheral blood. The DNA of the CDR3 is TGTGCCAGCAGTAGACAGGGACAGAACACTGAAGCTTTCTTT. Residues: CASSRQGQNTEAFF.